This record concerns one T cell receptor beta chain sequence. Per the authors' pipeline: Amplified reference gene primers provided the basis for estimating nucleated cell counts. Data came from immunoSEQ multiplex PCR; TCRdb stores just in-frame clones and leaves some out. The DNA was the basis for D and trimming; V, J and clone size are from that table. Of 75,000 to 90,000 clones detected, 90% to 95% appear once; the ten largest clones hold 1.9%. This sample is part of a study of blood T cell repertoires in COVID-19. Study-level information: Researchers got acute and convalescent COVID-19 samples from the United States, Italy and Spain. Nucleic acid was either cDNA or gDNA, and it came from T cells, B-cell-depleted T cells, or PBMCs.

The CDR3 is 15 amino acids. The germline V gene encodes CDR1 LGHDT and CDR2 YNNKEL (reference sequence). V lost 4 bases and J lost 4; bases outside the gene matches: 6. This TCR was sampled from a woman between 45 and 60 years old in a cohort sampled during active COVID-19. The gene calls are TRBV3-1 (or the pseudogene TRBV3-2) and TRBJ2-7, with 11 nucleotides matching TRBD1. The source material was peripheral blood. The CDR3 loop reads CASSLGTGGLYEQYF. CDR3 in DNA: TGTGCCAGCAGCCTTGGGACAGGGGGGTTGTACGAGCAGTACTTC.